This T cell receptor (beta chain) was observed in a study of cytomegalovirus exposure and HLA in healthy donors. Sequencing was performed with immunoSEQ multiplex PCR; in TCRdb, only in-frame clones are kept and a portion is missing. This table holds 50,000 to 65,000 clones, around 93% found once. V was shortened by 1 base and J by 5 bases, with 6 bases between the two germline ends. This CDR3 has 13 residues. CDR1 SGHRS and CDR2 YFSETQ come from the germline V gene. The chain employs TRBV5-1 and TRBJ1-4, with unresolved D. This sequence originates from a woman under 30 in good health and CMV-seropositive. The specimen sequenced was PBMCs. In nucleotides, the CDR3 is TGCGCCAGCAGCTTGTCCCAAAATGAAAAACTGTTTTTT. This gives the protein CASSLSQNEKLFF. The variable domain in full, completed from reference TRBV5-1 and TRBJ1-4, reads KAGVTQTPRYLIKTRGQQVTLSCSPISGHRSVSWYQQTPGQGLQFLFEYFSETQRNKGNFPGRFSGRQFSNSRSEMNVSTLELGDSALYLCASSLSQNEKLFFGSGTQLSVL.